This T cell receptor (beta chain) was profiled in a study of blood T cells in healthy people across ages (dated by TCRdb to the mid-2010s). The study in broad terms: In model experiments, roughly one uniquely barcoded TCR beta cDNA molecule per two T cells was captured by template switching. The study measured age-related changes in TCR beta repertoire diversity using deep sequencing normalized with unique cDNA molecular identifiers. The donors were divided into four age groups: young (average about 15 years), middle-aged (approximately 41), aged (about 60) and long-lived (roughly 82). Donors of different ages were randomly distributed across sequencing lanes to avoid experimental bias. Using the same blood draw, the study looked at two additional independent replicas of 1 million unique cDNA reads for two donors, one aged 18 to 30 and the other aged 80 or older.

The roughly 39 donors, aged about 6 to 95 years, were systemically healthy Caucasian individuals from Russia. Each donor gave 8 to 10 milliliters of peripheral blood, collected into EDTA-treated Vacutainer tubes. Ficoll-Paque density-gradient centrifugation was used to isolate PBMCs, with at least 6.5 million per sample. Trizol reagent was used to extract total RNA from the PBMCs, yielding at least 6 micrograms per sample. The percentages of naive CD45RAhigh/CD27high T cells were determined by flow cytometry on a PBMC aliquot from every donor. What the authors observed across the whole study: There was a strong correlation between observed TCR beta diversity and the percentage of naive T cells measured by flow cytometry. Estimates of total diversity from one million sequenced T cells were regarded as lower bounds and underestimates. As age increased, observed TCR beta diversity per million T cells dropped in a roughly linear way, and a significant reduction was already evident by age 40. Since profiling was done on bulk unsorted PBMCs, naive and antigen-experienced compartments could not be conclusively compared. The long-lived group showed more naive CD4+ T cells, fewer expanded clones and increased TCR diversity than the aged group, suggesting age selection. Donor CMV infection status was unknown, potentially confounding age-related changes in expanded clonotypes.

Library preparation employed 5' RACE. The instrument was an Illumina HiSeq 2500. A second PCR of about 6 to 11 cycles was performed with a sample-barcoded 5' primer and a J-beta primer mix. A unique molecular identifier was introduced onto each TCR beta cDNA molecule by a template-switch 5' adaptor carrying 12 random nucleotides. Each sample yielded at least 2.5 million CDR3-containing paired-end reads. First-strand cDNA was synthesized from all RNA with the Mint cDNA synthesis kit, primed by a TRBC-specific oligonucleotide. Following uracil-DNA glycosylase treatment, all cDNA underwent a first 18-cycle PCR with the universal primers M1SS and BC2_uni_R. In the authors' own workflow: Each sample was normalized by randomly selecting 1 million high-quality reads, each carrying a distinct molecular identifier. Reads with shared molecular identifiers were discarded instead of being binned into consensus sequences. MiTCR, with a Q25 quality threshold and the strictest error-elimination algorithm, was used for CDR3 identification, clonotype clustering and error correction. A nonparametric unseen species model with Euler transformation was used to estimate a lower bound on total TCR beta diversity. TCRdb reworked the public reads: Q25 trimming with fastp, MiXCR clone assembly, productive beta chains retained. Identical CDR3 proteins give one entry, which carries the most common genes and DNA. TCRdb, rather than the study authors, made the V and J calls. This sample is represented by around 940,000 distinct CDR3 sequences; about 53% of them were singletons. The ten top clones hold 20% to 25% of the sample.

Concerning this clonotype itself: Its binding antigen is unknown. Base quality data are lacking; no much larger clone is found one base away.

The CDR3 goes from the cysteine to the phenylalanine over 14 residues. Only the CDR3 DNA stays, 42 bases, in frame from base 1. V is cut by 6 bases and J by 8 bases, and the space between the germline ends is 20 bases. The germline V gene yields SQVTM for CDR1 and ANQGSEA for CDR2. The sequenced sample consisted of blood. The sequence is built from TRBV29-1 and TRBJ2-1, with a weak D call of TRBD1 (5 bases match). This clonotype was obtained from a woman aged 60 to 75 in good health. In nucleotide form, the sequence is TGCAGCGTAGGCCAGGGAAGCGCATCCCATGAGCAGTTCTTC. The resulting protein is CSVGQGSASHEQFF.